The sequence of this T cell receptor (beta chain) was determined in a study of blood T cells in healthy people across ages. The study, taken as a whole, reports: Researchers report that TCR beta diversity correlated strongly with naive T cell percentage. Across the age range, TCR beta diversity per million T cells fell in a roughly linear way.

V dropped 8 bases and J dropped 2; count of bases not matched to a gene: 6. The CDR3 contains 15 residues. Together with a sample-barcoded 5' primer, a J-beta primer mix was included in a second PCR lasting about 7 to 12 cycles. One entry per CDR3 protein results from TCRdb running MiXCR on the 5' RACE reads. The sample carries hundreds of thousands of distinct CDR3 sequences, approximately 21% recorded once. Each donor supplied around 10 milliliters of peripheral blood. This clonotype was seen a few times. Its antigen remains unknown. This clonotype was sampled from a man aged 65 to 79 in good health. The sequenced sample was blood. The V call is TRBV12-3 or TRBV12-4, the J call TRBJ2-2; 9 nucleotides line up with TRBD1. The CDR3 spells CASRDRESNTGELFF. The CDR3, as DNA: TGTGCCAGCCGGGACAGGGAGTCCAACACCGGGGAGCTGTTTTTT.